These 4 T cell receptor beta chains were sequenced from one sample in a study of blood T cell repertoires in COVID-19. Repertoires were generated with immunoSEQ multiplex PCR, while TCRdb's copy carries only in-frame clones and drops some. The sample comprises about 70,000 clones, 65% to 90% of which are singletons, and about 6.9% rests with the top ten. Sequencing was carried out using peripheral blood. The receptors derive from a man aged 25-40 years with COVID-19, enrolled during active disease.

The chain carries TRBV12-3 or TRBV12-4 and TRBJ1-5; D is ambiguous. There are 13 residues in the CDR3. The germline V and J ends were trimmed by 4 bases and 4 bases, with 8 bases remaining between them. CDR3: CASSWAPNQPQHF. The CDR3, as DNA: TGTGCCAGCAGTTGGGCCCCGAATCAGCCCCAGCATTTT.

As for this clone: The same CDR3 is also encoded by other DNA sequences in this sample. This sequence joins TRBV7-3 and TRBJ2-7, with TRBD2 identical over 13 bases. This CDR3 comprises 15 residues. J was trimmed by 2 bases and V by 5 bases; bases with no gene match: 3. Germline V gene data show CDR1 as SGHTA and CDR2 as FQGTGA. The CDR3 DNA reads as TGTGCCAGCAGCCCTGGACTAGCGGGAGCCTACGAGCAGTACTTC. Residues: CASSPGLAGAYEQYF.

The J gene is TRBJ2-2, the V gene TRBV3-1 (or the pseudogene TRBV3-2); 7 bases line up with TRBD2. Germline V lookup: CDR1 LGHDT, CDR2 YNNKEL (reference sequence). V shed 5 bases, J shed 4 bases, and the junction held 4 bases outside the gene matches. There are 14 residues in the CDR3. CDR3 loop: CASSWTRATGELFF. The CDR3 DNA is TGTGCCAGCAGCTGGACTAGAGCCACCGGGGAGCTGTTTTTT.

The gene calls are TRBV5-1 and TRBJ2-1; maybe TRBD2 (5 bases). Per the germline V gene, CDR1 is SGHRS and CDR2 is YFSETQ. This CDR3 is 15 amino acids long. V shed 4 bases and J shed 0 bases, with 11 bases lying between them. CDR3 nucleotides: TGCGCCAGCAGCCCCGACTACCCCTCCTACAATGAGCAGTTCTTC. This codes for CASSPDYPSYNEQFF.